This is a list of T cell receptor beta chains from one sample in a study of blood T cell repertoires in COVID-19. Profiling relied on immunoSEQ multiplex PCR, and the TCRdb table lists in-frame clones only, not all of them. The repertoire consists of about 140,000 clones, with approximately 83% occurring once and the leading ten covering 7.5% to 8.5%. Material: peripheral blood. Receptors were obtained from a human donor in a cohort sampled during active COVID-19. Both conserved end residues are part of each CDR3. A D gene is named only where the DNA matches it firmly. The size entry is marked missing in some rows and otherwise reads once, few, many or a size class.

D | J | V | size | DNA | CDR3
. | TRBJ1-1 | TRBV19 | . | TGTGCCAGTACCCCGGGGGGGCGGAACACTGAAGCTTTCTTT | CASTPGGRNTEAFF
. | TRBJ2-7 | TRBV5-1 | . | TGCGCCAGCAGCTTGGTCGTGGCGGACGAGCAGTACTTC | CASSLVVADEQYF
TRBD1 | TRBJ1-2 | TRBV5-1 | . | TGCGCCAGCAGCTTGGGAGGGACAGGGTACAACTATGGCTACACCTTC | CASSLGGTGYNYGYTF
. | TRBJ1-1 | TRBV28 | . | TGTGCCAGCAGTACCCCCGGGGGGGGTGAAGCTTTCTTT | CASSTPGGGEAFF
TRBD1 | TRBJ1-1 | TRBV27 | . | TGTGCCAGCGGCCGACAGGGGGCATTGAACACTGAAGCTTTCTTT | CASGRQGALNTEAFF
. | TRBJ1-6 | TRBV7-2 | . | TGTGCCAGCAGCTTCGGGGTCGAGGGTAATTCACCCCTCCACTTT | CASSFGVEGNSPLHF
. | TRBJ2-7 | TRBV7-9 | once | TGTGCCAGCAGCTCTCCAGGGCACTACGAGCAGTACTTC | CASSSPGHYEQYF
. | TRBJ2-7 | TRBV6-5 | . | TGTGCCAGCCGCTACAGGGCTCCGGGTGGGTACGAGCAGTACTTC | CASRYRAPGGYEQYF
TRBD1 | TRBJ1-1 | TRBV4-2 | . | TGTGCCAGCAGCCCGGCGGGACAGGGCAGCACTGAAGCTTTCTTT | CASSPAGQGSTEAFF
. | TRBJ1-5 | TRBV6-5 | . | TGTGCCAGTGAGGGTAGCTGGCAGCCCCAGCATTTT | CASEGSWQPQHF
TRBD1 | TRBJ1-6 | TRBV19 | . | TGTGCCAGTAGTATGACAGGGAGGAATTCACCCCTCCACTTT | CASSMTGRNSPLHF
. | TRBJ2-6 | TRBV12-2 | . | TGTGCAAGTCGCTTACCCCGGGACAGGGGATTGTCCGGGGCCAACGTCCTGACTTTC | CASRLPRDRGLSGANVLTF
TRBD1 | TRBJ1-1 | TRBV3-1/TRBV3-2 | . | TGTGCCAGCAGGCGCGGACAGGGAGGGACTGAAGCTTTCTTT | CASRRGQGGTEAFF
. | TRBJ1-6 | TRBV18 | . | TGTGCCAGCTCACCACCGGGACTAACCCCGAGCTCCTATAATTCACCCCTCCACTTT | CASSPPGLTPSSYNSPLHF
. | TRBJ2-1 | TRBV18 | . | TGTGCCAGCTCACCACCCCAGGGCGAATGGAAAAATGAGCAGTTCTTC | CASSPPQGEWKNEQFF
. | TRBJ2-1 | TRBV11-3 | . | TGTGCCAGCAGCTTAACGGGATATTACAATGAGCAGTTCTTC | CASSLTGYYNEQFF
TRBD1 | TRBJ1-4 | TRBV7-9 | . | TGTGCCAGCAGCTTAACCGGGACAGGGAATGAAAAACTGTTTTTT | CASSLTGTGNEKLFF
. | TRBJ1-6 | TRBV7-9 | . | TGTGCCAGCAGCTTGGACAGTGATAATTCACCCCTCCACTTT | CASSLDSDNSPLHF
. | TRBJ1-2 | TRBV2 | . | TGTGCCACCCTACCCGACGGGGGACTCTATGGCTACACCTTC | CATLPDGGLYGYTF
TRBD1 | TRBJ1-5 | TRBV15 | once | TGTGCCACCAGCAGAGTTTTGGGACAGCACAATCAGCCCCAGCATTTT | CATSRVLGQHNQPQHF
. | TRBJ2-5 | TRBV5-1 | . | TGCGCCAGCAGCTTGGAGTCTAGGTGGGAGACCCAGTACTTC | CASSLESRWETQYF
TRBD2 | TRBJ2-3 | TRBV9 | . | TGTGCCAGCAGCCTCCGAGTAGCGGGGGGGCATTTGACAGATACGCAGTATTTT | CASSLRVAGGHLTDTQYF
TRBD1 | TRBJ1-2 | TRBV5-4 | . | TGTGCCAGCAGCTGGGGGACAGGGAAGGGTTATGGCTACACCTTC | CASSWGTGKGYGYTF
TRBD2 | TRBJ2-1 | TRBV5-1 | . | TGCGCCAGCAGCTATAGCGGGGGAGACTCCTACAATGAGCAGTTCTTC | CASSYSGGDSYNEQFF